This T cell receptor (beta chain) was captured by sequencing in a study of beta chain features in type 1 diabetes. General study points: HLA effects on TCRB rearrangement stayed unresolved here.

In regard to this clone: Its cognate antigen is unknown.

Reverse transcription of all isolated RNA meant that expressed TCRB transcripts were sequenced. Clones were read by immunoSEQ multiplex PCR, and TCRdb kept only the in-frame ones, dropping some. The sample lists approximately 150,000 clones; around a tenth were seen once. This CDR3 is 16 amino acids long. The germline gives CDR1 SGHRS, CDR2 YFSETQ. Losses at the gene ends were 0 bases for V and 7 bases for J; bases not matched to a gene: 10. The sequence came from a woman in her forties in good health. The V call is TRBV5-1, the J call TRBJ1-1, with TRBD1 matching over 9 bases. Sample: central memory CD4+ T cells from blood. This CDR3 is CASSLEGTGRLDEAFF. The CDR3 DNA reads as TGCGCCAGCAGCTTGGAGGGGACAGGGAGACTCGATGAAGCTTTCTTT.